The clone carrying this TCR gamma chain was recorded a few times. The antigen remains unidentified. Since a much larger clone is just one base distant, this may be a read error. Other DNA sequences within the sample encode an identical CDR3. This entry belongs to a study of Vδ1+ human thymocytes. Trimming cost V 0 bases and J 6 bases; bases outside gene matches: 5. Germline loops: CDR1 EGSNGY, CDR2 YDSYNSKV. CDR3 size: 13 residues. Overall study results and limits: Thymic TRG and TRD repertoires appeared highly polyclonal, with Gaussian CDR3 length distributions.

Sequences come from RNA converted to cDNA by reverse transcription. The CDR3 regions were amplified by multiplex PCR from V-gene primers to a constant-region primer. With CATT, TCRdb re-called clones from the multiplex PCR reads. The sample yields tens of thousands of gamma-chain clones, roughly a fifth seen once. This TCR came from a girl younger than two who had congenital heart surgery. The sample was Vdelta1+ gamma-delta thymocytes from the thymus. The subset is: FACS-sorted CD3+ TCRalphabeta- TCRVdelta1+ TCRVdelta2- thymocytes. The chain joins TRGV2 to TRGJ1 or TRGJ2. CDR3 sequence (DNA): TGTGCCACCTGGGACGGGCATTCTTATAAGAAACTCTTT. Protein product: CATWDGHSYKKLF.